One and the same sample provided the 21 T cell receptor beta chains below, sequenced in a study of graft-versus-host responses after intestinal transplantation. These TCRs are of unknown antigen specificity. The data were produced by immunoSEQ multiplex PCR, yet TCRdb's version contains in-frame clones alone and is incomplete. The table has about 94,000 clones, about 91% seen once. The source was unstimulated CD8+ T cells sorted from spleen or lymph node cells, collected before intestinal transplant. Every receptor here comes from a human donor who received an intestinal transplant.

The chain joins TRBV5-1 to TRBJ2-7; the match to TRBD1 covers 7 bases. The CDR3 contains 15 residues. Unmatched junction bases numbered 3, after V lost 0 bases and J lost 0 bases. The germline V gene encodes CDR1 SGHRS and CDR2 YFSETQ. The CDR3 region has the DNA TGCGCCAGCAGCTTGGCGACAGGGCGCTCCTACGAGCAGTACTTC. As protein: CASSLATGRSYEQYF.

The rearrangement links TRBV11-2 to TRBJ2-5, with 7 bases lining up with TRBD2. The CDR3 spans 16 residues. Germline V gives CDR1 SGHAT, CDR2 FQNNGV. With V trimmed by 3 bases and J by 5 bases, 12 bases remained unmatched. The chain's CDR3 is CASSFIPSAGVETQYF. CDR3 nucleotide sequence: TGTGCCAGCAGCTTCATCCCCTCGGCGGGAGTGGAGACCCAGTACTTC.

The genes are TRBV7-8 and TRBJ1-2, with 8 bases matching TRBD1. CDR3 length: 14 amino acids. V shed 4 bases, J shed 2 bases, and the junction held 3 bases outside the gene matches. Germline V gene lookup returns CDR1 SGHVS and CDR2 FQNEAQ. CDR3 amino acids: CASSSTGGNYGYTF. The CDR3 DNA reads TGTGCCAGCAGCTCTACAGGGGGAAACTATGGCTACACCTTC.

This clone was counted a single time. The chain uses TRBV27 and TRBJ2-7, with 9 bases identical to TRBD2. The CDR3 is 15 residues long. The ends lost 4 bases at V and 4 bases at J; junction bases unmatched: 8. Germline loops: CDR1 MNHEY, CDR2 SMNVEV (reference sequence). The CDR3 bases are TGTGCCAGCAGTTCGGGCGGGGGGGCTAGGTACGAGCAGTACTTC. This translates into CASSSGGGARYEQYF.

The chain employs TRBV2 and TRBJ2-7; 9 bases are shared with TRBD1. With 6 bases clipped from V and 6 bases from J, the junction kept 9 bases outside the gene matches. Germline-derived CDR1 and CDR2 are SNHLY and FYNNEI. This CDR3 has 14 residues. CDR3 sequence (DNA): TGTGCCAGCAGGTCATACAGGGGGCTGGGCGAGCAGTACTTC. This sequence encodes CASRSYRGLGEQYF.

This clone has only one observation. The chain couples TRBV15 to TRBJ2-3; 8 bases are shared with TRBD2. The V gene end was trimmed by 0 bases and the J gene end by 2 bases; junction bases not matched to a gene: 4. Germline CDR1 is LNHNV and CDR2 is YYDKDF (reference sequence). CDR3 length equals 16 residues. The CDR3 nucleotides are TGTGCCACCAGCAGAGATGGCGGGGGGCTCACAGATACGCAGTATTTT. Its translation is CATSRDGGGLTDTQYF.

V and J are TRBV6-7 and TRBJ1-2; maybe TRBD1 (5 bases). TRBV6-7 is an ORF, with its function uncertain. The CDR3 loop spans 14 amino acids. Trimming took 5 bases from V and 0 from J, leaving 10 bases between them. In DNA form, the CDR3 reads TGTGCCAGCAGTACCGACAGAGCTAACTATGGCTACACCTTC. This translates into CASSTDRANYGYTF.

This clone was found once. The V and J genes are TRBV28 and TRBJ1-1; 7 nucleotides align to TRBD1. Germline trimming cut 6 bases from V and 0 bases from J; bases unmatched to any gene: 7. Germline values: CDR1 MDHEN, CDR2 SYDVKM. This CDR3 is built from 15 residues. CDR3 residues: CASSLMGQLNTEAFF. In nucleotides, the CDR3 is TGTGCCAGCAGCTTGATGGGACAGTTGAACACTGAAGCTTTCTTT. Drawing the rest from reference TRBV28 and TRBJ1-1, the complete variable domain is DVKVTQSSRYLVKRTGEKVFLECVQDMDHENMFWYRQDPGLGLRLIYFSYDVKMKEKGDIPEGYSVSREKKERFSLILESASTNQTSMYLCASSLMGQLNTEAFFGQGTRLTVV.

The V and J genes are TRBV9 and TRBJ2-1; 8 bases map to TRBD1. Trimming removed 3 bases from V and 8 bases from J; junction bases left unmatched: 7. The V gene's germline CDR1 is SGDLS and CDR2 YYNGEE. CDR3 length: 14 amino acids. This CDR3 reads CASSEQGARDEQFF. In nucleotides, the CDR3 is TGTGCCAGCAGCGAGCAGGGGGCTAGAGATGAGCAGTTCTTC.

The chain joins TRBV27 to TRBJ2-1; 7 bases agree with TRBD1. Trimming cost V 6 bases and J 0 bases; bases outside gene matches: 5. This CDR3 has 15 residues. The germline gives CDR1 MNHEY, CDR2 SMNVEV (reference sequence). The CDR3 sequence is CASSPGQASYNEQFF. The CDR3 bases are TGTGCCAGCAGCCCTGGACAGGCCTCCTACAATGAGCAGTTCTTC.

This chain links TRBV28 with TRBJ2-7; TRBD1 aligns across 8 bases. Germline loops: CDR1 MDHEN, CDR2 SYDVKM. Unmatched junction bases numbered 8, after V lost 4 bases and J lost 3 bases. This CDR3 region has 15 residues. CDR3 region: CASSSSKDRVYEQYF. The CDR3, as DNA: TGTGCCAGCAGTTCTTCAAAGGACAGGGTCTACGAGCAGTACTTC.

The rearrangement links TRBV7-2 to TRBJ1-5; no definite D call. Germline CDR1 reads SGHTA; CDR2 reads FQGNSA. CDR3 length equals 12 residues. Trimming pared 3 bases from V and 7 bases from J, leaving 7 bases between. CDR3 DNA: TGTGCCAGCAGCTTGGGAGGGCAGCCCCAGCATTTT. It specifies CASSLGGQPQHF. Based on the CDR3 plus reference TRBV7-2 and TRBJ1-5, the full variable domain is GAGVSQSPSNKVTEKGKDVELRCDPISGHTALYWYRQSLGQGLEFLIYFQGNSAPDKSGLPSDRFSAERTGGSVSTLTIQRTQQEDSAVYLCASSLGGQPQHFGDGTRLSIL.

The chain recombines TRBV6-5 with TRBJ2-1; TRBD1 is a possible D gene (5 bases). CDR3 length: 13 residues. The germline gives CDR1 MNHEY, CDR2 SVGAGI. The germline V and J ends were trimmed by 0 bases and 8 bases, with 8 bases remaining between them. The CDR3 DNA reads TGTGCCAGCAGTTACTCGGGCAGGGATGAGCAGTTCTTC. It specifies CASSYSGRDEQFF.

V gene TRBV9 combines with J gene TRBJ2-3, with TRBD2 matching over 13 bases. J lost 0 bases, V lost 3 bases, and 1 base had no gene match. Germline CDR1 and CDR2: SGDLS and YYNGEE. The CDR3 sequence is 16 residues long. CDR3 protein: CASSEGLAGSTDTQYF. CDR3 DNA: TGTGCCAGCAGCGAGGGACTAGCGGGGAGCACAGATACGCAGTATTTT.

The chain couples TRBV29-1 to TRBJ2-1; possibly TRBD2 for D (5 bases). This CDR3 comprises 14 residues. Trimming shortened V by 2 bases and J by 6 bases, and 14 bases separated the two germline ends. Looked up from germline, CDR1 is SQVTM and CDR2 is ANQGSEA. The CDR3 DNA sequence: TGCAGCGTTGAAAGCCGGGGAGTGGGCAATGAGCAGTTCTTC. Amino acid sequence: CSVESRGVGNEQFF.

The chain is built from TRBV29-1 and TRBJ1-2; no clear D. CDR1 is SQVTM, CDR2 ANQGSEA, per germline. V lost 5 bases to trimming and J lost 8 bases, with 24 bases between them. This CDR3 contains 15 residues. The CDR3 here is CSVREGSGPTGGYTF. In nucleotides, the CDR3 is TGCAGCGTTAGAGAAGGATCCGGACCGACGGGAGGCTACACCTTC.

The chain is built from TRBV4-1 and TRBJ1-1; D possibly corresponds to TRBD1 (5 bases). The ends were cut back, 0 bases at V and 4 bases at J, with 12 bases in the middle. The CDR3 spans 15 residues. Germline lookup yields CDR1 MGHRA and CDR2 YSYEKL. CDR3 sequence: CASSQDLGGGTEAFF. The CDR3 DNA is TGCGCCAGCAGCCAAGATCTGGGGGGAGGCACTGAAGCTTTCTTT.

The chain combines TRBV5-6 with TRBJ1-1, with a possible D match to TRBD1 (5 bases). The CDR3 extends over 15 amino acids. Germline V gene sequence: CDR1 SGHDT, CDR2 YYEEEE. V was cut by 4 bases and J by 3 bases, with 16 bases left in between. The CDR3 region is CASSLVGGRDTEAFF. The CDR3 DNA reads as TGTGCCAGCAGCCTAGTGGGGGGAAGGGACACTGAAGCTTTCTTT.

The chain links TRBV14 to TRBJ2-5; a possible D gene is TRBD1 (6 bases). V was pared by 6 bases and J by 2 bases, with 13 bases between. There are 14 residues in the CDR3. From germline, CDR1 is SGHDN and CDR2 FVKESK. CDR3 DNA sequence: TGTGCCAGCAGAACGACAGGATTGCAAGAGACCCAGTACTTC. Its protein is CASRTTGLQETQYF.

This chain links TRBV11-2 with TRBJ1-2; D uncertain. Germline CDR1 reads SGHAT; CDR2 reads FQNNGV. V gave up 1 base and J gave up 7 bases, with 7 bases separating them. CDR3 size: 12 residues. CDR3 bases: TGTGCCAGCAGCTTAGCCGCGAGTGGCTACACCTTC. Its protein is CASSLAASGYTF. The full variable domain, with the rest looked up from reference TRBV11-2 and TRBJ1-2, is EAGVAQSPRYKIIEKRQSVAFWCNPISGHATLYWYQQILGQGPKLLIQFQNNGVVDDSQLPKDRFSAERLKGVDSTLKIQPAKLEDSAVYLCASSLAASGYTFGSGTRLTVV.

The J gene is TRBJ1-3, the V gene TRBV5-6; maybe TRBD1 (5 bases). V lost 2 bases to trimming and J lost 0 bases, with 12 bases between them. This CDR3 region has 16 residues. Germline V lookup: CDR1 SGHDT, CDR2 YYEEEE. The DNA of the CDR3 is TGTGCCAGCAGCTTTGCGGCAGGGATCTCTGGAAACACCATATATTTT. Amino acid sequence: CASSFAAGISGNTIYF.